This T cell receptor beta chain emerged from a study of shared clonotypes between healthy human individuals. General observations from the study: The study drew on few donors, limiting represented genetic and exposure-history diversity.

This clone occurred once. Its antigen is not known. The team ran DNA from unsorted PBMCs on ten immunoSEQ deep assay plates for sequencing. Only in-frame clones appear in the TCRdb table, and some are missing; sequencing was by immunoSEQ multiplex PCR. The sample includes a few hundred thousand clones, 70% to 80% of them seen just once. This TCR was recovered from a woman aged 40 to 50 in good health. Some clones in this sample may be carry-over from other donors' samples. Sample: PBMCs.

The CDR3 bases are TGCGCCAGCAGCCGCGGAAGGTATGAGCAGTTCTTC. Encoded protein: CASSRGRYEQFF. V and J are TRBV4-3 and TRBJ2-1; D gene unclear. The CDR3 contains 12 residues. Germline CDR1 and CDR2: LGHNA and YSLEER. Trimming cost V 4 bases and J 8 bases, with 9 bases left between them.